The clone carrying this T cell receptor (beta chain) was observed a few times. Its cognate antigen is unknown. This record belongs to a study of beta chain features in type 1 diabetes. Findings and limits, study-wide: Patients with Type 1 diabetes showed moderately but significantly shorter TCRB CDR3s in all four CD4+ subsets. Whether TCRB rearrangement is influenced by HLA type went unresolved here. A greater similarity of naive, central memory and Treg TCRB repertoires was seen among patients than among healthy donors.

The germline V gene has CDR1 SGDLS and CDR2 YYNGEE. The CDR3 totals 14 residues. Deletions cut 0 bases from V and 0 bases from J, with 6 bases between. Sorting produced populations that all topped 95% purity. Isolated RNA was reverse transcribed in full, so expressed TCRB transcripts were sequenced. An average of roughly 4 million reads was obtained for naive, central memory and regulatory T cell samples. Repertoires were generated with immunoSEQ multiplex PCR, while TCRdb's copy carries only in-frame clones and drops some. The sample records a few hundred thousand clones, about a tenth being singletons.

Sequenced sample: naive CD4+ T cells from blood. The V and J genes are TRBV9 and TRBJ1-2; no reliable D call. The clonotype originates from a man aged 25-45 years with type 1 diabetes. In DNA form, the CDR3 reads TGTGCCAGCAGCGTAGGGCCATCTAACTATGGCTACACCTTC. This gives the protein CASSVGPSNYGYTF.